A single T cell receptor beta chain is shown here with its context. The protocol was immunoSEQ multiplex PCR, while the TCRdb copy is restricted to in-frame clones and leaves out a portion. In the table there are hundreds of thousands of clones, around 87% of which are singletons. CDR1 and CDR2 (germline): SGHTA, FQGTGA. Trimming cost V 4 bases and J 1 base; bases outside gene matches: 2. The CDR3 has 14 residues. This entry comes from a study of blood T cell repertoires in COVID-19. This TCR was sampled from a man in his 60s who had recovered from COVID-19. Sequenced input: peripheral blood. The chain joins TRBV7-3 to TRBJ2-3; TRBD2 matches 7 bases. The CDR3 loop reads CASSSSGGTDTQYF. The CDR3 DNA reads TGTGCCAGCAGCTCCAGCGGGGGCACAGATACGCAGTATTTT.